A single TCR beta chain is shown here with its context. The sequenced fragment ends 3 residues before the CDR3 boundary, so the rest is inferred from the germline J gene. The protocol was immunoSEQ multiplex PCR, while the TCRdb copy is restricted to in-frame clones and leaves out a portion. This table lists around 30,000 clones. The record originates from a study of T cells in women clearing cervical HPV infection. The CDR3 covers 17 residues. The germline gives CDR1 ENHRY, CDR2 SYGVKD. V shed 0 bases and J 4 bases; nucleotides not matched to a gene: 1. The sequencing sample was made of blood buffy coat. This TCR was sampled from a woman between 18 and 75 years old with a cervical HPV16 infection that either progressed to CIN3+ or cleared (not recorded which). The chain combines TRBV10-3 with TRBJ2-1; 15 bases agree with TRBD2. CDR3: CAISESGTSGGYNEQFF. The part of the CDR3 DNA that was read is TGTGCCATCAGTGAGTCCGGGACTAGCGGGGGGTACAATGAG.